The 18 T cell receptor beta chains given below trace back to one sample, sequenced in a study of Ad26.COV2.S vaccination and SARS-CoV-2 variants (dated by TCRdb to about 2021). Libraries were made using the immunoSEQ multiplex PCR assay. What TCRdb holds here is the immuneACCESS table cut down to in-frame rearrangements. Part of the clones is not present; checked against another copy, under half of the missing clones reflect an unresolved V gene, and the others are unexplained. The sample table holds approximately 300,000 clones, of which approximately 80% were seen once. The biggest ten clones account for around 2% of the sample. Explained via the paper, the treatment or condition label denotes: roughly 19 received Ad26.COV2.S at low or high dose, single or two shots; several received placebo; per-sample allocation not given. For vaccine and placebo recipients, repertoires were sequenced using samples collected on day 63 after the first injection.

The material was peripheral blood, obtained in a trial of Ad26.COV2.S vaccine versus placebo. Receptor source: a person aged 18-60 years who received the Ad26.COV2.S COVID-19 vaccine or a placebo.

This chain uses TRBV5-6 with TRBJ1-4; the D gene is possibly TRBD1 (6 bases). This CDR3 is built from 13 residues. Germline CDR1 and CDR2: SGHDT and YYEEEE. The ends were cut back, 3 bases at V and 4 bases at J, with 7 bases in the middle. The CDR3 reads CASSYRDNEKLFF. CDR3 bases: TGTGCCAGCAGCTACAGGGATAATGAAAAACTGTTTTTT.

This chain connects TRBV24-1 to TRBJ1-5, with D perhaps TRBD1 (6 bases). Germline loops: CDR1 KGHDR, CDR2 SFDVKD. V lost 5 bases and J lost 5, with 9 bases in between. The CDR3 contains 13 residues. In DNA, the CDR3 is TGTGCCACCAGTGTTGGGGGCCATCAGCCCCAGCATTTT. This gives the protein CATSVGGHQPQHF.

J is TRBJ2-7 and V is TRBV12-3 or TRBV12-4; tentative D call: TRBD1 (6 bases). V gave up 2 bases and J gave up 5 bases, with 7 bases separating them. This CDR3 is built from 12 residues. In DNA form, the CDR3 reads TGTGCCAGCAGTTTATACAGGGACGAGCAGTACTTC. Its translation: CASSLYRDEQYF.

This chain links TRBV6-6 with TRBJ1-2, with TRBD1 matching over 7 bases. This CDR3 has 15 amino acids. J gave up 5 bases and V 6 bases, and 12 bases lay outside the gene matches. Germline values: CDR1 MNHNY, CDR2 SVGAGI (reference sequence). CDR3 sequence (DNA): TGTGCCAGCAGGGCTTCGGACAGGAGACCTTATGGCTACACCTTC. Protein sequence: CASRASDRRPYGYTF.

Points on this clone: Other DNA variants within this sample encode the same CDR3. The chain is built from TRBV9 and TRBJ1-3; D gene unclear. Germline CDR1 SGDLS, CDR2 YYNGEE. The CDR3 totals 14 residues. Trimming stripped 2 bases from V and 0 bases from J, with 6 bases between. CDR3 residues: CASSVGDSGNTIYF. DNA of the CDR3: TGTGCCAGCAGCGTGGGAGACTCTGGAAACACCATATATTTT.

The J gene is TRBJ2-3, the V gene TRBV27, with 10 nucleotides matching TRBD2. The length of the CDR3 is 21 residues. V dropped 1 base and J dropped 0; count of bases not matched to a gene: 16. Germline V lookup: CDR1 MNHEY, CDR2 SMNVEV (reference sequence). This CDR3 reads CASSLYRTSGSITFSTDTQYF. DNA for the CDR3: TGTGCCAGCAGTTTATACCGGACTAGCGGATCGATCACCTTTAGCACAGATACGCAGTATTTT.

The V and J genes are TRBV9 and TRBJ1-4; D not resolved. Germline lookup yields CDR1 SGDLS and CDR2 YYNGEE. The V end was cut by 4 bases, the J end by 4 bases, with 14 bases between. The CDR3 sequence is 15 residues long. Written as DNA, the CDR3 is TGTGCCAGCAGCTCCTCCCGGGGTCATAATGAAAAACTGTTTTTT. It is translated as CASSSSRGHNEKLFF.

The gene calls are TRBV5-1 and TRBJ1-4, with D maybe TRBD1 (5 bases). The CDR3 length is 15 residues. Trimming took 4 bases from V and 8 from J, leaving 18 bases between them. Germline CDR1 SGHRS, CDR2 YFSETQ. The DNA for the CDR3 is TGCGCCAGCAGCAATCAGGGAGGGTCGTACGAAAAACTGTTTTTT. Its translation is CASSNQGGSYEKLFF.

The CDR3 DNA reads as TGTGCCAGCAGGCCCAGACAGTCTTATTCTAGCACAGATACGCAGTATTTT. Its translation is CASRPRQSYSSTDTQYF. The chain couples TRBV2 to TRBJ2-3; perhaps TRBD1 as D (5 bases). The V end was cut by 6 bases, the J end by 0 bases, with 19 bases between. CDR1 and CDR2 from the germline V gene are SNHLY and FYNNEI. This CDR3 is built from 17 residues.

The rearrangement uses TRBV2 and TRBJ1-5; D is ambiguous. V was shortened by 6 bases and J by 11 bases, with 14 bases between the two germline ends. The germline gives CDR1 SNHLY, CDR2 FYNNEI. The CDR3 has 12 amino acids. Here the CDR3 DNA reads TGTGCCAGCAGGGGTTCATATCTGGCCCAGCATTTT. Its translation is CASRGSYLAQHF.

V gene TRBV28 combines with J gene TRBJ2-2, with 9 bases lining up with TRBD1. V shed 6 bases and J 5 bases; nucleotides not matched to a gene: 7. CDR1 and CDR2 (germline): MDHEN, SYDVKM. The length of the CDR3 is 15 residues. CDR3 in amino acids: CASRRTGETTGELFF. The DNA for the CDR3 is TGTGCCAGCAGACGGACAGGGGAAACGACCGGGGAGCTGTTTTTT.

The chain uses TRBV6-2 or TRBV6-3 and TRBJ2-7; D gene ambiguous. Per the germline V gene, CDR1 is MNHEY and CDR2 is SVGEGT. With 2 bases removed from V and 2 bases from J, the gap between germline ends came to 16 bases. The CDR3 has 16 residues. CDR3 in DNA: TGTGCCAGCAGTTACGTCGTCGGCTATTCAACCTACGAGCAGTACTTC. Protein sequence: CASSYVVGYSTYEQYF.

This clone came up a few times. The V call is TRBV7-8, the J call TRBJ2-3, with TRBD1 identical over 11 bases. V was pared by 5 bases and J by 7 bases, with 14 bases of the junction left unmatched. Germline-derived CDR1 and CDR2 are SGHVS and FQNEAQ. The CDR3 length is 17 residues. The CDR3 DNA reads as TGTGCCAGCAGCCCGGACAGGGGGCTGTCCCAACGCAATACGCAGTATTTT. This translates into CASSPDRGLSQRNTQYF.

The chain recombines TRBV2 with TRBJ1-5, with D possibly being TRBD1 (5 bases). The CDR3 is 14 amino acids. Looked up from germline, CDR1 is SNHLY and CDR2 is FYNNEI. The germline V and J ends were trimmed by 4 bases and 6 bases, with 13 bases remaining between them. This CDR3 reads CASSAGRDGQPQHF. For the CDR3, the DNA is TGTGCCAGCAGTGCAGGCAGGGATGGTCAGCCCCAGCATTTT.

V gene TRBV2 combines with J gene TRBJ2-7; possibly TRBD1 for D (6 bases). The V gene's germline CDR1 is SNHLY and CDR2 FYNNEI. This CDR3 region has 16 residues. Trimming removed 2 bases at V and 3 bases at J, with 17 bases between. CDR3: CASSEQGTGSVYEQYF. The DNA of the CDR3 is TGTGCCAGCAGTGAACAGGGAACAGGGTCCGTCTACGAGCAGTACTTC.

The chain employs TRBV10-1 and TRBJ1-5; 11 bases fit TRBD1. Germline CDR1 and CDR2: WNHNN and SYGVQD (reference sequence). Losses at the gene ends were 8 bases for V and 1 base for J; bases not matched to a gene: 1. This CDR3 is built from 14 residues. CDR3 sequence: CASGDRGSNQPQHF. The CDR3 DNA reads TGCGCCAGCGGGGACAGGGGGAGCAATCAGCCCCAGCATTTT.

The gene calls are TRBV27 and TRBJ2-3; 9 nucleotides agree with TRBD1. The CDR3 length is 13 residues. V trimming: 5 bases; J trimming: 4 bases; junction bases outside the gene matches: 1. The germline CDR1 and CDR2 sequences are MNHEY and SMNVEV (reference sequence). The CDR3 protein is CASSGQGSDTQYF. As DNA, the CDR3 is TGTGCCAGCAGTGGACAGGGGTCAGATACGCAGTATTTT.

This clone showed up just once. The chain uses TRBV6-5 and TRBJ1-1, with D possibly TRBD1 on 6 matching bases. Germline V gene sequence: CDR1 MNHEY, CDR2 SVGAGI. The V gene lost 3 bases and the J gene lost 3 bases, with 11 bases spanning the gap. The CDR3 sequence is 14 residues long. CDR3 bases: TGTGCCAGCAGTTATACAGGGAGTCACACTGAAGCTTTCTTT. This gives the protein CASSYTGSHTEAFF.